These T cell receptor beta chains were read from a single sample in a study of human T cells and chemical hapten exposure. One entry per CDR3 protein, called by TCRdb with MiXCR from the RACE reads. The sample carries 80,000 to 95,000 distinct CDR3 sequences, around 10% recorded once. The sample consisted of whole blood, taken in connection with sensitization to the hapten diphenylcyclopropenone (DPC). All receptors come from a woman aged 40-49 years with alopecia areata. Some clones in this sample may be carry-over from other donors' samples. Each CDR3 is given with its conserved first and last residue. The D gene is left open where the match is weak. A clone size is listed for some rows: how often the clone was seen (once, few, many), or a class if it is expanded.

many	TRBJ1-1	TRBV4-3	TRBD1	CASSHRQGAEAFF	TGCGCCAGCAGCCACAGACAGGGCGCTGAAGCTTTCTTT
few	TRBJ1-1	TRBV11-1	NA	CASSFRRNTEAFF	TGTGCCAGCAGCTTCAGGCGTAACACTGAAGCTTTCTTT
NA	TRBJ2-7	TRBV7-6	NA	CASSLNIYYEQYF	TGTGCCAGCAGCTTAAACATTTACTACGAGCAGTACTTC
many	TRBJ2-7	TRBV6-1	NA	CASSVSGLDYEQYF	TGTGCCAGCAGTGTCAGTGGGCTAGACTACGAGCAGTACTTC
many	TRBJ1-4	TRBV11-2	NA	CASSLGQASEKLFF	TGTGCCAGCAGCTTAGGGCAGGCTTCTGAAAAACTGTTTTTT
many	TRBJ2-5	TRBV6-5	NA	CASSQRGETQYF	TGTGCCAGCAGCCAAAGGGGAGAGACCCAGTACTTC
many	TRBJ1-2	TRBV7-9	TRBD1	CASSLYGTDGYTF	TGTGCCAGCAGCTTATACGGGACAGATGGCTACACCTTC
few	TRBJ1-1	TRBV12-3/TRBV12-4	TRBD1	CASSQGAWGTEAFF	TGTGCCAGCAGCCAGGGGGCTTGGGGGACTGAAGCTTTCTTT
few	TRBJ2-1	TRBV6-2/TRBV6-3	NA	CASSYYSVVDGEQFF	TGTGCCAGCAGTTATTACTCGGTGGTAGACGGTGAGCAGTTCTTC
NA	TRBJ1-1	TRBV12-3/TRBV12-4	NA	CASCLRGDTEAFF	TGTGCCAGCTGTTTGAGAGGGGACACTGAAGCTTTCTTT
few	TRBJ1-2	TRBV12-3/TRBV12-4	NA	CASSLMGEVYGYTF	TGTGCCAGCAGTTTGATGGGGGAGGTCTATGGCTACACCTTC
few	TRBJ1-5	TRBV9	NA	CASSVGGLRNQPQHF	TGTGCCAGCAGCGTCGGGGGGCTAAGAAATCAGCCCCAGCATTTT
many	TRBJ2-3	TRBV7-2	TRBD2	CASSARRGGGDTQYF	TGTGCCAGCAGCGCTAGGCGGGGGGGTGGAGATACGCAGTATTTT
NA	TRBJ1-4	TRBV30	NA	CAWGVEKLFF	TGTGCCTGGGGGGTTGAAAAACTGTTTTTT
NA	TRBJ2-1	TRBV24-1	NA	CATGSLWGDYNEQFF	TGTGCCACCGGGAGCCTCTGGGGGGACTACAATGAGCAGTTCTTC
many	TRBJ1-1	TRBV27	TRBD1	CASSTGGSEAFF	TGTGCCAGCAGCACAGGGGGGTCTGAAGCTTTCTTT
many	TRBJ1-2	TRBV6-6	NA	CASSRMSPDIGYYGYTF	TGTGCCAGCAGTCGGATGTCCCCCGACATTGGATACTATGGCTACACCTTC
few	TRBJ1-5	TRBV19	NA	CASSNSLPYQPQHF	TGTGCCAGTAGTAACAGCTTACCGTATCAGCCCCAGCATTTT
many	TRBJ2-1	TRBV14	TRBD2	CASSQDGRGYLNEQFF	TGTGCCAGCAGCCAAGATGGGCGGGGGTACTTAAATGAGCAGTTCTTC
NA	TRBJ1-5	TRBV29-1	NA	CSGTGGSNQPQHF	TGCAGCGGCACGGGGGGAAGCAATCAGCCCCAGCATTTT
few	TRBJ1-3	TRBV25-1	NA	CASSEDRLSSSGNTIYF	TGTGCCAGCAGTGAAGACAGGCTCTCCTCCTCTGGAAACACCATATATTTT
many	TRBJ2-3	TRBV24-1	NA	CATSDVPTDSSDTQYF	TGTGCCACCAGTGATGTACCAACGGACAGTTCAGATACGCAGTATTTT
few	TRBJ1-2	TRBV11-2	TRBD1	CASSLDRGGGYTF	TGTGCCAGCAGCTTGGACAGGGGTGGTGGCTACACCTTC
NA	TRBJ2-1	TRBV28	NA	CASILRQGGEQFF	TGTGCCAGCATCCTCCGGCAGGGCGGGGAGCAGTTCTTC
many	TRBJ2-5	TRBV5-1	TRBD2	CASSLDVAGGQETQYF	TGCGCCAGCAGCTTGGACGTAGCGGGGGGCCAAGAGACCCAGTACTTC
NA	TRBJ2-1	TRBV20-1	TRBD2	CSARTSGGFDEQFF	TGCAGTGCTAGGACTAGCGGGGGTTTCGATGAGCAGTTCTTC
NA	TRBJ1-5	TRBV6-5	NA	CASSYQSGDQPQHF	TGTGCCAGCAGTTACCAGTCCGGGGATCAGCCCCAGCATTTT
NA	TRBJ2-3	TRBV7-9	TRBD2	CASSPAGALTDTQYF	TGTGCCAGCAGCCCAGCGGGGGCCCTCACAGATACGCAGTATTTT
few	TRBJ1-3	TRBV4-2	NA	CASSQDRAGSGNTIYF	TGTGCCAGCAGCCAAGATAGGGCCGGCTCTGGAAACACCATATATTTT
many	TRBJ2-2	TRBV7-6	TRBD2	CASSLNPPTSGMGAGELFF	TGTGCCAGCAGCTTAAACCCCCCGACTAGCGGGATGGGGGCCGGGGAGCTGTTTTTT
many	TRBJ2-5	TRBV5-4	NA	CASSLDLDSSETQYF	TGTGCCAGCAGCTTGGACTTGGACAGTTCGGAGACCCAGTACTTC
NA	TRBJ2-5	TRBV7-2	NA	CASSSLAGQETQYF	TGTGCCAGCAGCTCCCTCGCAGGTCAAGAGACCCAGTACTTC
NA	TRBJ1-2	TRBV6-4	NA	CASRAGLGYGYTF	TGTGCCAGCAGAGCGGGACTTGGCTATGGCTACACCTTC
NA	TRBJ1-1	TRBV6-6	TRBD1	CASSYLGQGHTEAFF	TGTGCCAGCAGTTACTTGGGACAGGGACACACTGAAGCTTTCTTT
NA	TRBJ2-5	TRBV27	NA	CASSYRGRETQYF	TGTGCCAGCAGTTATAGGGGACGAGAGACCCAGTACTTC
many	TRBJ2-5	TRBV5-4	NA	CASSLGGYRETQYF	TGTGCCAGCAGCTTGGGAGGGTATCGAGAGACCCAGTACTTC
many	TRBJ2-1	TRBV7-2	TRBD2	CASSLGLAGYEQFF	TGTGCCAGCAGCCTTGGACTAGCGGGATATGAGCAGTTCTTC
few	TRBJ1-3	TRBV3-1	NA	CASSQDLESPSGNTIYF	TGTGCCAGCAGCCAAGATCTTGAGAGCCCCTCTGGAAACACCATATATTTT
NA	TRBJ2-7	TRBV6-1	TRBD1	CASRRTGLRGYEQYF	TGTGCCAGCAGAAGGACAGGGCTACGTGGGTACGAGCAGTACTTC
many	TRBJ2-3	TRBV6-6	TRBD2	CASSYTPWTSGGDGTQYF	TGTGCCAGCAGTTACACCCCTTGGACTAGCGGGGGGGATGGTACGCAGTATTTT
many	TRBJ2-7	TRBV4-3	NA	CASSQEGGRGGSEQYF	TGCGCCAGCAGCCAAGAGGGTGGGCGGGGTGGTTCCGAGCAGTACTTC
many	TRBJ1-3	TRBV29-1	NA	CSAERDSGNTIYF	TGCAGCGCCGAGAGGGACTCTGGAAACACCATATATTTT
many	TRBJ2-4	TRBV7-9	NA	CASSLAGIAKNIQYF	TGTGCCAGCAGCTTAGCTGGGATAGCCAAAAACATTCAGTACTTC
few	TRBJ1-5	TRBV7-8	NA	CASTGAGQGGQPQHF	TGTGCCAGCACGGGGGCTGGGCAGGGAGGACAGCCCCAGCATTTT
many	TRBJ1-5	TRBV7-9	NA	CASSLDRAGQPQHF	TGTGCCAGCAGCTTAGACAGGGCAGGTCAGCCCCAGCATTTT
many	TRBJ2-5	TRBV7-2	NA	CASRSAGVYQETQYF	TGTGCCAGCAGGTCGGCTGGGGTGTACCAAGAGACCCAGTACTTC
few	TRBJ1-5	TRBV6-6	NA	CASSEPTGMSQPQHF	TGTGCCAGCAGCGAGCCAACAGGGATGAGTCAGCCCCAGCATTTT
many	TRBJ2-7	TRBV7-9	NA	CASTTRQKTAYEQYF	TGTGCCAGCACCACGCGACAGAAGACAGCCTACGAGCAGTACTTC
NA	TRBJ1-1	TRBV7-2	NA	CASSLRRRGNTEAFF	TGTGCCAGCAGCTTACGGCGGCGGGGGAACACTGAAGCTTTCTTT
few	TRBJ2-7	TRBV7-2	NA	CASSLSGQSTHEQYF	TGTGCCAGCAGCTTATCGGGGCAGAGTACCCACGAGCAGTACTTC
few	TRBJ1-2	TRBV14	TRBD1	CASSQDHRTGGGYTF	TGTGCCAGCAGCCAAGATCACAGGACAGGGGGTGGCTACACCTTC
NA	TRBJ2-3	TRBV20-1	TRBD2	CSATPLLAGGRSTDTQYF	TGCAGTGCTACCCCCCTACTAGCGGGGGGCCGAAGCACAGATACGCAGTATTTT
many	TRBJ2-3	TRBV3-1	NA	CASSQAAGTRTDTQYF	TGTGCCAGCAGCCAAGCAGCGGGGACACGCACAGATACGCAGTATTTT
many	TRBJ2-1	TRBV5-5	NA	CASSPAVSSYNEQFF	TGTGCCAGCAGTCCCGCGGTGAGCTCCTACAATGAGCAGTTCTTC
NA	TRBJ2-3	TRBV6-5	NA	CASSQHTGLGDTQYF	TGTGCCAGCAGTCAACATACAGGGCTGGGGGATACGCAGTATTTT